This T cell receptor beta chain emerged from a study of T cell responses to AZD1222 COVID-19 vaccine. Some clones are missing from TCRdb's copy, which holds only in-frame ones; the method was immunoSEQ multiplex PCR. The sample shows 90,000 to 140,000 clones, about 81% of them seen only once. The CDR3 runs 14 residues. Between the trimmed V and J ends, which lost 2 bases and 6 bases, there was a span of 10 bases. Germline-derived CDR1 and CDR2 are SEHNR and FQNEAQ (reference sequence). The chain carries TRBV7-9 and TRBJ2-2; D gene uncertain. The sample consisted of peripheral blood, taken on day 0 of AZD1222 vaccination. The sequence came from an adult in good health. This CDR3 is CASSLLGVSGELFF. The CDR3 DNA is TGTGCCAGCAGCTTACTGGGTGTATCCGGGGAGCTGTTTTTT.